Each of the 11 T cell receptor beta chains below was sequenced from the same sample in a study of cytomegalovirus exposure and HLA in healthy donors. Generated by immunoSEQ multiplex PCR, the TCRdb table keeps only in-frame clones and is missing some. The data hold around 73,000 clones, with about 90% observed a single time. The sample comprised PBMCs. The receptors stem from a young woman in good health and CMV-seropositive.

V usage is TRBV15 and J usage is TRBJ1-5; the match to TRBD1 covers 8 bases. J gave up 2 bases and V 1 base, and 4 bases lay outside the gene matches. The CDR3 consists of 16 residues. Germline V gene sequence: CDR1 LNHNV, CDR2 YYDKDF (reference sequence). The CDR3 bases are TGTGCCACCAGCAGAGCAGGGGGCTGGGGCAATCAGCCCCAGCATTTT. Its translation: CATSRAGGWGNQPQHF. Together with reference TRBV15 and TRBJ1-5, the CDR3 gives the full variable domain: DAMVIQNPRYQVTQFGKPVTLSCSQTLNHNVMYWYQQKSSQAPKLLFHYYDKDFNNEADTPDNFQSRRPNTSFCFLDIRSPGLGDTAMYLCATSRAGGWGNQPQHFGDGTRLSIL.

This chain links TRBV30 with TRBJ2-3, with D possibly being TRBD2 (5 bases). Per the germline V gene, CDR1 is GTSNPN and CDR2 is SVGIG (reference sequence). CDR3 size: 15 residues. V was pared by 0 bases and J by 1 base, with 11 bases between. The CDR3 DNA sequence: TGTGCCTGGAGTGTACCGGGGTACGGCACAGATACGCAGTATTTT. It yields the protein CAWSVPGYGTDTQYF.

The chain links TRBV19 to TRBJ1-6; D is ambiguous. The CDR3 contains 16 residues. Germline V gene lookup returns CDR1 LNHDA and CDR2 SQIVND (reference sequence). Trimming cost V 6 bases and J 0 bases, with 12 bases left between them. The DNA of the CDR3 is TGTGCCAGTAGCTTTTTATCGAGCTCCTATAATTCACCCCTCCACTTT. It is translated as CASSFLSSSYNSPLHF.

This chain connects TRBV6-1 to TRBJ1-5; weak D call: TRBD1 (5 bases). Germline CDR1 and CDR2: MNHNS and SASEGT. The CDR3 has 15 residues. The V and J ends lost 7 bases and 3 bases respectively, with 16 bases between them. In nucleotides, the CDR3 is TGTGCCAGCACTGACAGCCCCGAGGACAATCAGCCCCAGCATTTT. This gives the protein CASTDSPEDNQPQHF.

The chain joins TRBV28 to TRBJ2-5; D gene ambiguous. Trimming stripped 1 base from V and 4 bases from J, with 13 bases between. The CDR3 is 15 amino acids. Germline values: CDR1 MDHEN, CDR2 SYDVKM. CDR3 nucleotides: TGTGCCAGCAGTTTATACCAGAATGATCGAGAGACCCAGTACTTC. Translation: CASSLYQNDRETQYF.

This chain links TRBV5-6 with TRBJ2-7; 9 nucleotides agree with TRBD1. This CDR3 contains 14 residues. CDR1 and CDR2 from the germline V gene are SGHDT and YYEEEE. After removal of 4 bases from V and 3 bases from J, the junction contained 5 bases not matched to a gene. The CDR3 bases are TGTGCCAGCAGCCCGGGACAGGGTAACTACGAGCAGTACTTC. Amino acids: CASSPGQGNYEQYF.

The J gene is TRBJ2-1, the V gene TRBV19; 10 bases align to TRBD2. The CDR3 runs 16 residues. J was trimmed by 5 bases and V by 5 bases; bases with no gene match: 9. Germline V lookup: CDR1 LNHDA, CDR2 SQIVND (reference sequence). This CDR3 reads CASSPRRTSGNNEQFF. CDR3 nucleotides: TGTGCCAGTAGTCCCAGACGGACTAGCGGTAACAATGAGCAGTTCTTC.

The chain employs TRBV4-3 and TRBJ2-6; tentative D call: TRBD1 (5 bases). Germline assignment: CDR1 LGHNA and CDR2 YSLEER. This CDR3 contains 16 residues. Trimming removed 3 bases at V and 2 bases at J, with 11 bases between. The CDR3 spells CASSHDQGTGANVLTF. The CDR3 coding sequence is TGCGCCAGCAGCCATGACCAGGGTACTGGGGCCAACGTCCTGACTTTC.

The chain recombines TRBV6-5 with TRBJ2-1; tentatively, D is TRBD2 (7 bases). Trimming pared 7 bases from V and 5 bases from J, leaving 12 bases between. In germline, CDR1 is MNHEY, CDR2 SVGAGI. CDR3 length: 13 residues. The CDR3, as DNA: TGTGCCAGCAACCAGGGGAGGGACAATGAGCAGTTCTTC. It is translated as CASNQGRDNEQFF.

V is TRBV4-1 and J is TRBJ1-5; D is possibly TRBD1 (5 bases). Germline CDR1 reads MGHRA; CDR2 reads YSYEKL. This CDR3 comprises 15 residues. The V end was cut by 1 base, the J end by 6 bases, with 13 bases between. This CDR3 reads CASSQVTSQGQPQHF. CDR3 coding DNA: TGCGCCAGCAGCCAAGTTACATCCCAGGGTCAGCCCCAGCATTTT.

The gene calls are TRBV5-6 and TRBJ2-7; TRBD2 agrees at 9 bases. Germline assignment: CDR1 SGHDT and CDR2 YYEEEE. J lost 0 bases, V lost 4 bases, and 11 bases had no gene match. The CDR3 is 17 amino acids. As DNA, the CDR3 is TGTGCCAGCAGCCCGTTTCGACTAGCGGATGGCTCCTACGAGCAGTACTTC. Its protein product is CASSPFRLADGSYEQYF.